This T cell receptor beta chain was sequenced in a study of T cells in narcolepsy. Study information: Enrolled donors included narcolepsy type 1 or type 2 patients and healthy controls.

Study-level results: Blood of same and different patients, but not healthy controls, reportedly held recurring autoreactive clonotypes. Comparing one patient's CSF and blood CD4+ clonotypes highlighted HCRT- and TRIB2-specific autoreactive clonotypes.

CDR1 is SGHRS, CDR2 YFSETQ, per germline. The CDR3 spans 16 residues. V was shortened by 0 bases and J by 6 bases, with 19 bases between the two germline ends. About this clone: Its target is unknown.

TCRdb's copy holds only in-frame clones and misses some; the assay was immunoSEQ multiplex PCR. In the table there are tens of thousands of clones, under 85% of which are singletons. The sample was memory (CD45RA-) CD4+ T cells from blood. The TCR originated in a human donor in good health. The chain couples TRBV5-1 to TRBJ2-7; D may be TRBD1 (6 bases). This chain's CDR3 is CASSLVSTGFSFEQYF. The CDR3, as DNA: TGCGCCAGCAGCTTGGTTTCAACAGGGTTTTCTTTCGAGCAGTACTTC.